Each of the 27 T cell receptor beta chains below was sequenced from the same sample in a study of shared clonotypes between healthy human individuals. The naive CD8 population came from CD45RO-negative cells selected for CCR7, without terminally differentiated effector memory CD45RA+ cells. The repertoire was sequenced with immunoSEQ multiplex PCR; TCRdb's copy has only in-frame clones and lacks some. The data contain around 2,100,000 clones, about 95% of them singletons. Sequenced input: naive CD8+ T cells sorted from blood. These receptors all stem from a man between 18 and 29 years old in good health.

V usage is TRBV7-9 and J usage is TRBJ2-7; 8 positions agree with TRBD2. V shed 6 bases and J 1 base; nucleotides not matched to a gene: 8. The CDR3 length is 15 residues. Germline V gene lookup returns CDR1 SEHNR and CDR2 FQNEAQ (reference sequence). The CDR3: CASSLSGLASYEQYF. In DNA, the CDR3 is TGTGCCAGCAGTCTTTCCGGACTAGCTTCCTACGAGCAGTACTTC.

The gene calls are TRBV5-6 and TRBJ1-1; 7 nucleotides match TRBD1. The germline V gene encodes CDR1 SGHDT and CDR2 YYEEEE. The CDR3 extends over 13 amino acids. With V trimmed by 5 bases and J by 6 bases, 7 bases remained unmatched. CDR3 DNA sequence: TGTGCCAGCAGTTCCGACAGGGCCTCTGAAGCTTTCTTT. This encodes CASSSDRASEAFF.

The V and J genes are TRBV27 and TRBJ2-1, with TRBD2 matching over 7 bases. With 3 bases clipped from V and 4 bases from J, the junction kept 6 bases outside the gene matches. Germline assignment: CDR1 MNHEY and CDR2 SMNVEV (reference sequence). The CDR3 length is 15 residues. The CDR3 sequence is CASSFSSGVYNEQFF. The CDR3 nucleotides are TGTGCCAGCAGTTTCTCTAGCGGAGTATACAATGAGCAGTTCTTC.

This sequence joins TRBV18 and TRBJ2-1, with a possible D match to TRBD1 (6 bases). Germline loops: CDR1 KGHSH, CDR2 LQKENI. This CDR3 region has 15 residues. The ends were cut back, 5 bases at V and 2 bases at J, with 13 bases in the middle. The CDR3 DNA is TGTGCCAGCTCATTTCAGACAGGAACCTACAATGAGCAGTTCTTC. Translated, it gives CASSFQTGTYNEQFF.

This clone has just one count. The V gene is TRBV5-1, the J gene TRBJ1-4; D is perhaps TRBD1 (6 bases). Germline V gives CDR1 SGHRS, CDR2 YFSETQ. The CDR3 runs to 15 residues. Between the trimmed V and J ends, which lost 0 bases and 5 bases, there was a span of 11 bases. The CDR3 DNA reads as TGCGCCAGCAGCTTGGCCGGACAGAGGAATGAAAAACTGTTTTTT. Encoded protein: CASSLAGQRNEKLFF.

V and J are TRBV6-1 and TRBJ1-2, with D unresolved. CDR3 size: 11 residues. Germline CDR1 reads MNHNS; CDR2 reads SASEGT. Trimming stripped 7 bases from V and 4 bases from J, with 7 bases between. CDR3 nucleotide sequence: TGTGCCAGCACTGACTCCTATGGCTACACCTTC. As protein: CASTDSYGYTF.

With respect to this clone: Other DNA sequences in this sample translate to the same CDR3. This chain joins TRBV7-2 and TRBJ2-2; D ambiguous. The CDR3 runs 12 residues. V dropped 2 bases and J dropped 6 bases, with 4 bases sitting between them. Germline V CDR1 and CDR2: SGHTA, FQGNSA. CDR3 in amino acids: CASSLIPGELFF. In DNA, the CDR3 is TGTGCCAGCAGCTTAATTCCCGGGGAGCTGTTTTTT.

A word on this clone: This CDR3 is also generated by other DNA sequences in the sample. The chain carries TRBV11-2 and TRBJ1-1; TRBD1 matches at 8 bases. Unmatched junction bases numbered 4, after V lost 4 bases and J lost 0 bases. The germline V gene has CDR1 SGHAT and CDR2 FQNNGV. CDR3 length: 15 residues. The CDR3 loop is CASSSRTGMNTEAFF. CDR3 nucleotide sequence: TGTGCCAGCAGCTCTCGGACAGGGATGAACACTGAAGCTTTCTTT.

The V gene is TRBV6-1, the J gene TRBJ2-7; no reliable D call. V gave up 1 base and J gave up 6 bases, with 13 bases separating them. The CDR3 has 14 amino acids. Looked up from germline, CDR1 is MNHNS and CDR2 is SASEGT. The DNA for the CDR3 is TGTGCCAGCAGTGAAGATCCGGGCTTGGGCGAGCAGTACTTC. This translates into CASSEDPGLGEQYF.

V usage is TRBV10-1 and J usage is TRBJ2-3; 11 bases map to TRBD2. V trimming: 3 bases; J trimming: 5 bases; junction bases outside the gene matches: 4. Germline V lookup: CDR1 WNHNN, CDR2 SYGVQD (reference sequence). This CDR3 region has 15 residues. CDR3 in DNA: TGCGCCAGCAGTGAACTAGCGGGAGATTTAGATACGCAGTATTTT. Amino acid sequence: CASSELAGDLDTQYF.

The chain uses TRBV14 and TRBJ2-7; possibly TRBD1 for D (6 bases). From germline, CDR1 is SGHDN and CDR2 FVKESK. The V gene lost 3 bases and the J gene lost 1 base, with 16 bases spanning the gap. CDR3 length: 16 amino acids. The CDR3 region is CASSQHGQILSYEQYF. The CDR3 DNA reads TGTGCCAGCAGCCAGCATGGACAGATTCTGTCCTACGAGCAGTACTTC.

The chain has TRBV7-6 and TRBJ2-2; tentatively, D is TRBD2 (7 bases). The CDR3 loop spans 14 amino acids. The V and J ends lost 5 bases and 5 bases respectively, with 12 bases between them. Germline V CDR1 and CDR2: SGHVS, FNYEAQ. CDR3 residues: CASSLGGGTGELFF. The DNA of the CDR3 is TGTGCCAGCAGCCTAGGGGGAGGGACCGGGGAGCTGTTTTTT. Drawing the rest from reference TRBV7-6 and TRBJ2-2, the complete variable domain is GAGVSQSPRYKVTKRGQDVALRCDPISGHVSLYWYRQALGQGPEFLTYFNYEAQQDKSGLPNDRFSAERPEGSISTLTIQRTEQRDSAMYRCASSLGGGTGELFFGEGSRLTVL.

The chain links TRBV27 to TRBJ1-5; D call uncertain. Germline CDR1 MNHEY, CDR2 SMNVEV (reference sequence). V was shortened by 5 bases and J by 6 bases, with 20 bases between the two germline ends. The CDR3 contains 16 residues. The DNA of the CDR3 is TGTGCCAGCAGTCCGTCTTTAGGGCCGGATCCTCAGCCCCAGCATTTT. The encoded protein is CASSPSLGPDPQPQHF.

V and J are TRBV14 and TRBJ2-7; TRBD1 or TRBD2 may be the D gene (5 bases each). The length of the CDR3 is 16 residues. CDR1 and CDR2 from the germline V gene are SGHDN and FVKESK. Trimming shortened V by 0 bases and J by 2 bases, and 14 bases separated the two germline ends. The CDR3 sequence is CASSQDLGEMAYEQYF. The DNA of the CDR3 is TGTGCCAGCAGCCAAGATTTGGGGGAGATGGCCTACGAGCAGTACTTC.

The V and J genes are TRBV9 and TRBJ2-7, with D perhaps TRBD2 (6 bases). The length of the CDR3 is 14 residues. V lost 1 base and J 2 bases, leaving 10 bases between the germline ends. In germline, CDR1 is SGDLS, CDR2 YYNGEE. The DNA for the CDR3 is TGTGCCAGCAGCGTATCCGTAGCGGCCTACGAGCAGTACTTC. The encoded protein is CASSVSVAAYEQYF.

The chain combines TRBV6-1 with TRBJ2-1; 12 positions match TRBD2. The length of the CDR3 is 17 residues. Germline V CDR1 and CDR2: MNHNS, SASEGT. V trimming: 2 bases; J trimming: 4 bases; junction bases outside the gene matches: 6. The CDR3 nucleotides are TGTGCCAGCAGTGAACGACTAGCGGGAGCTTGGTACAATGAGCAGTTCTTC. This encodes CASSERLAGAWYNEQFF.

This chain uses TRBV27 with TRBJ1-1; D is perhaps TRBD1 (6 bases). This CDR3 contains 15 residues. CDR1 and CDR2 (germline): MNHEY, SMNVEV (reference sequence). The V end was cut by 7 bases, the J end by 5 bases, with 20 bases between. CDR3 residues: CASNYFLGGTTEAFF. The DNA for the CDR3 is TGTGCCAGCAACTACTTCCTCGGGGGGACAACTGAAGCTTTCTTT.

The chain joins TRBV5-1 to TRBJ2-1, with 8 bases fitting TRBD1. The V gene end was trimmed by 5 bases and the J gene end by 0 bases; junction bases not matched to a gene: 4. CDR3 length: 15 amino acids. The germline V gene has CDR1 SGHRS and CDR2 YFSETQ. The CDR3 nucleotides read TGCGCCAGCAGTTGGACAGGGATCTCCTACAATGAGCAGTTCTTC. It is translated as CASSWTGISYNEQFF.

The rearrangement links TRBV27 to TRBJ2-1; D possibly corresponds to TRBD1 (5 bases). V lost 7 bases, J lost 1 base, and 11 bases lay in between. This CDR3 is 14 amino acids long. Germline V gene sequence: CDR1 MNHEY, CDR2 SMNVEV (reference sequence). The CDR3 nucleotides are TGTGCCAGCACTGGGGCCGGATCCTACAATGAGCAGTTCTTC. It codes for CASTGAGSYNEQFF.

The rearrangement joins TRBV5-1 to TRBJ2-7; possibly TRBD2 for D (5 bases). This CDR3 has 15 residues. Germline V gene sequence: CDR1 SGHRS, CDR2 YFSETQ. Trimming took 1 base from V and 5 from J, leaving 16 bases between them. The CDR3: CASSLWAEGSDEQYF. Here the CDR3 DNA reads TGCGCCAGCAGCTTGTGGGCTGAGGGTTCCGACGAGCAGTACTTC.

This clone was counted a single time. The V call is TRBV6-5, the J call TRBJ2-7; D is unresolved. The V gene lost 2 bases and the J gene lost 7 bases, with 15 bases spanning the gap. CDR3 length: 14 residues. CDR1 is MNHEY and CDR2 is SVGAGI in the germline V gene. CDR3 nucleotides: TGTGCCAGCAGTTACGGGGAATCCTACGGGGAGCAGTACTTC. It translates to CASSYGESYGEQYF.

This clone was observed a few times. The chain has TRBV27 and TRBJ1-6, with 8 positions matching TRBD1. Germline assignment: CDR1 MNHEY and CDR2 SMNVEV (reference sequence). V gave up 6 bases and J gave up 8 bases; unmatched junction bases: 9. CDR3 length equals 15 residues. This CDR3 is CASRVIQGADSPLHF. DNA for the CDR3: TGTGCCAGCAGAGTTATCCAGGGGGCGGATTCACCCCTCCACTTT.

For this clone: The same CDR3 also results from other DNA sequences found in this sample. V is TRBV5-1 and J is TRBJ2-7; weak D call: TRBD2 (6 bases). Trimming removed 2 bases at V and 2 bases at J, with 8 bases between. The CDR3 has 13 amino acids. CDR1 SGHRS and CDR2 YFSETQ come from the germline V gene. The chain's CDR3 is CASSLPGAYEQYF. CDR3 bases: TGCGCCAGCAGCTTACCGGGGGCCTACGAGCAGTACTTC.

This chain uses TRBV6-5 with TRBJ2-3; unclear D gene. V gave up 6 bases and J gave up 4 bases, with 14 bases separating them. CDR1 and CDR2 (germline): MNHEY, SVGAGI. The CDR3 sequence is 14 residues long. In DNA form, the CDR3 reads TGTGCCAGCAGGGCACCGATTACTTCAGATACGCAGTATTTT. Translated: CASRAPITSDTQYF.

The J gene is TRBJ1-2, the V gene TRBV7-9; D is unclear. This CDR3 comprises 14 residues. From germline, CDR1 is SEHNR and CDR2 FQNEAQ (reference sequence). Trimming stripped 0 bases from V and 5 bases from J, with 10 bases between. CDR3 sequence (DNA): TGTGCCAGCAGCTTAGCAGAAGGGATTTATGGCTACACCTTC. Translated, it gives CASSLAEGIYGYTF.

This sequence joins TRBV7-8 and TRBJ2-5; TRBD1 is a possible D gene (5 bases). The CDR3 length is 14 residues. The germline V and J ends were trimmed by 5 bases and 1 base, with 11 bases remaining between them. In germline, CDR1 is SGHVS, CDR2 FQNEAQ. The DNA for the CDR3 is TGTGCCAGCAGCCTAGGGGCAGGCCAAGAGACCCAGTACTTC. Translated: CASSLGAGQETQYF.

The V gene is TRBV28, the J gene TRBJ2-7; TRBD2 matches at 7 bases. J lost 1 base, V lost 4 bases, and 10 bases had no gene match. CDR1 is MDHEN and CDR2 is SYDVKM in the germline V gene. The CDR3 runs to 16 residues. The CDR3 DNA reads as TGTGCCAGCAGTTCCCCCGACAGCGGGAAGTCCTACGAGCAGTACTTC. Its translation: CASSSPDSGKSYEQYF.